The 26 T cell receptor beta chains listed next were all sequenced from one sample in a study of cytomegalovirus exposure and HLA in healthy donors. The PCR was carried out with 60 Vbeta primers and 13 Jbeta primers. Assay: immunoSEQ multiplex PCR; the TCRdb copy retains only in-frame clones and omits some. The table shows around 200,000 clones, with roughly 80% occurring only once. Source material: PBMCs. The receptor source for this set is a woman aged 40 to 55 in good health and CMV-seronegative.

This chain uses TRBV28 with TRBJ2-1; possible D gene TRBD1, 5 bases. CDR1 MDHEN and CDR2 SYDVKM come from the germline V gene. This CDR3 has 14 residues. Trimming pared 3 bases from V and 4 bases from J, leaving 10 bases between. For the CDR3, the DNA is TGTGCCAGCAGTTTCAGGGCGATTTACAATGAGCAGTTCTTC. Translating gives CASSFRAIYNEQFF.

The table lists this clone with a few counts. The chain links TRBV7-3 to TRBJ2-1; a possible D gene is TRBD2 (5 bases). The CDR3 is 15 residues long. Germline V CDR1 and CDR2: SGHTA, FQGTGA. Trimming took off 5 bases at V and 1 base at J, with 12 bases between the two ends. Here the CDR3 DNA reads TGTGCCAGCAGCCCCGACCTAGCTTCCTACAATGAGCAGTTCTTC. Protein product: CASSPDLASYNEQFF.

V usage is TRBV6-1 and J usage is TRBJ2-7; D is undetermined. Trimming shortened V by 0 bases and J by 1 base, and 4 bases separated the two germline ends. The CDR3 consists of 13 residues. CDR1 and CDR2 (germline): MNHNS, SASEGT. CDR3 amino acids: CASSEARSYEQYF. The CDR3 region has the DNA TGTGCCAGCAGTGAAGCACGGTCCTACGAGCAGTACTTC.

The CDR3 loop is CASSLSTRVPEQYF. The CDR3 nucleotides read TGTGCCAGCAGTTTATCCACTAGGGTCCCCGAGCAGTACTTC. The rearrangement uses TRBV28 and TRBJ2-7; the D gene is possibly TRBD2 (5 bases). The V gene lost 1 base and the J gene lost 6 bases, with 13 bases spanning the gap. Germline CDR1 MDHEN, CDR2 SYDVKM. The CDR3 sequence is 14 residues long.

The chain recombines TRBV2 with TRBJ2-7; TRBD1 matches at 8 bases. Per germline, CDR1 SNHLY and CDR2 FYNNEI. The CDR3 contains 15 residues. J gave up 7 bases and V 6 bases, and 14 bases lay outside the gene matches. As DNA, the CDR3 is TGTGCCAGCAGAATTCAGACAGGGGCCGTGGGGGAGCAGTACTTC. It translates to CASRIQTGAVGEQYF.

The chain uses TRBV10-3 and TRBJ2-5, with 7 bases that match TRBD2. The V segment lost 11 bases and the J segment 5 bases; nucleotides outside the gene matches: 8. The CDR3 contains 12 residues. Germline V gives CDR1 ENHRY, CDR2 SYGVKD. The CDR3 is CAAGGSGETQYF. CDR3 nucleotide sequence: TGTGCCGCCGGCGGGAGTGGGGAGACCCAGTACTTC.

This clone has just a few counts. V is TRBV27 and J is TRBJ1-6; TRBD1 agrees at 7 bases. V was clipped by 5 bases and J by 3 bases; unmatched bases: 1. The CDR3 covers 14 residues. Germline CDR1 and CDR2: MNHEY and SMNVEV (reference sequence). CDR3 sequence reads: CASSNRGYNSPLHF. CDR3 in DNA: TGTGCCAGCAGTAACAGGGGCTATAATTCACCCCTCCACTTT.

Of note for this clone: Its ends do not fully match the called genes, so a read error is possible. V and J are TRBV10-1 and TRBJ2-1, with 13 bases lining up with TRBD2. CDR3 length: 15 residues. Germline assignment: CDR1 WNHNN and CDR2 SYGVQD (reference sequence). The CDR3 reads CASSQTSGGGNEQLF. The CDR3 region has the DNA TGCGCCAGCAGCCAAACTAGCGGGGGGGGCAATGAGCAGCTCTTC.

The genes are TRBV27 and TRBJ1-1; no clear D gene. This CDR3 spans 16 amino acids. Germline V gene data show CDR1 as MNHEY and CDR2 as SMNVEV (reference sequence). Trimming took off 5 bases at V and 10 bases at J, with 26 bases between the two ends. The CDR3 DNA reads TGTGCCAGCAGTCCTCGGTTGGTATCTACCACGCTTGCAGCTTTCTTT. The encoded protein is CASSPRLVSTTLAAFF.

Concerning this clone itself: Relative to the germline gene, one junction end is altered; a read error may explain this. This specimen includes other DNA sequences encoding the same CDR3. CDR3: CASSYSQGTEAFF. The CDR3 DNA follows: TGCGCCAGCAGTTACTCGCAGGGGACTGAAGCTTTCTTT. The chain uses TRBV6-5 and TRBJ1-1; tentatively, D is TRBD1 (6 bases). This CDR3 is 13 amino acids long. CDR1 MNHEY and CDR2 SVGAGI come from the germline V gene.

This clone was picked up one time. This rearrangement joins TRBV11-2 to TRBJ1-2; 7 bases match TRBD1. The germline V gene has CDR1 SGHAT and CDR2 FQNNGV. CDR3 length: 16 residues. After removal of 5 bases from V and 8 bases from J, the junction contained 17 bases not matched to a gene. The CDR3 DNA follows: TGTGCCAGCAGCCCCGTGACAGGGAAAAGGACTATGGGCTACACCTTC. This codes for CASSPVTGKRTMGYTF. The entire variable domain, with the rest obtained from reference TRBV11-2 and TRBJ1-2, is as follows: EAGVAQSPRYKIIEKRQSVAFWCNPISGHATLYWYQQILGQGPKLLIQFQNNGVVDDSQLPKDRFSAERLKGVDSTLKIQPAKLEDSAVYLCASSPVTGKRTMGYTFGSGTRLTVV.

The rearrangement joins TRBV27 to TRBJ2-7; 7 bases are a match to TRBD1. V trimming: 8 bases; J trimming: 3 bases; junction bases outside the gene matches: 7. CDR1 and CDR2 (germline): MNHEY, SMNVEV (reference sequence). The CDR3 consists of 13 residues. As DNA, the CDR3 is TGTGCCAGCGGAGACACAGGGGTCTACGAGCAGTACTTC. Its translation: CASGDTGVYEQYF.

This clone was observed a single time. The rearrangement uses TRBV18 and TRBJ1-2; 7 bases line up with TRBD1. J gave up 8 bases and V 3 bases, and 9 bases lay outside the gene matches. Germline CDR1 is KGHSH and CDR2 is LQKENI. The CDR3 length is 14 residues. CDR3 residues: CASSPVQGPEGYTF. As DNA, the CDR3 is TGTGCCAGCTCACCGGTACAGGGGCCGGAGGGCTACACCTTC.

The V and J genes are TRBV18 and TRBJ1-1, with D maybe TRBD1 (6 bases). The CDR3 sequence is 14 residues long. Germline loops: CDR1 KGHSH, CDR2 LQKENI. Trimming took off 5 bases at V and 3 bases at J, with 13 bases between the two ends. The CDR3, as DNA: TGTGCCAGCTCAACAATCAGGGGTGACACTGAAGCTTTCTTT. This sequence encodes CASSTIRGDTEAFF.

This sequence joins TRBV6-6 and TRBJ1-4; D not certain. Germline V CDR1 and CDR2: MNHNY, SVGAGI (reference sequence). The V and J ends lost 6 bases and 10 bases respectively, with 12 bases between them. The CDR3 runs 12 residues. CDR3 DNA: TGTGCCAGCAGCGTATCTGAGGGAAAACTGTTTTTT. It codes for CASSVSEGKLFF.

The V call is TRBV5-1, the J call TRBJ1-5, with 8 bases fitting TRBD1. V was clipped by 4 bases and J by 1 base; unmatched bases: 4. This CDR3 is 15 amino acids long. The germline V gene encodes CDR1 SGHRS and CDR2 YFSETQ. The CDR3 DNA follows: TGCGCCAGCAGCCCACGGACAGGGAGCAATCAGCCCCAGCATTTT. Amino acid sequence: CASSPRTGSNQPQHF.

The chain couples TRBV5-1 to TRBJ2-3; D gene unclear. The germline gives CDR1 SGHRS, CDR2 YFSETQ. The CDR3 loop spans 12 amino acids. V dropped 0 bases and J dropped 5 bases, with 4 bases sitting between them. CDR3 sequence (DNA): TGCGCCAGCAGCTTGGCCCTAGATACGCAGTATTTT. Protein sequence: CASSLALDTQYF. The complete variable domain, with remaining parts taken from reference TRBV5-1 and TRBJ2-3, reads KAGVTQTPRYLIKTRGQQVTLSCSPISGHRSVSWYQQTPGQGLQFLFEYFSETQRNKGNFPGRFSGRQFSNSRSEMNVSTLELGDSALYLCASSLALDTQYFGPGTRLTVL.

The rearrangement uses TRBV18 and TRBJ1-1; D gene uncertain. V was trimmed by 3 bases and J by 7 bases, leaving 12 bases between them. The CDR3 covers 13 residues. Germline CDR1 reads KGHSH; CDR2 reads LQKENI. CDR3 protein: CASSPDRGGEAFF. The CDR3, as DNA: TGTGCCAGCTCACCGGACCGGGGTGGTGAAGCTTTCTTT.

The chain couples TRBV30 to TRBJ1-1; possibly TRBD1 for D (6 bases). V lost 1 base and J 6 bases, leaving 21 bases between the germline ends. The CDR3 totals 16 residues. From germline, CDR1 is GTSNPN and CDR2 SVGIG (reference sequence). The CDR3 region has the DNA TGTGCCTGGAGTGAAAGGTCCAGGGGTGGACGAGCTGAAGCTTTCTTT. It encodes CAWSERSRGGRAEAFF.

The chain has TRBV13 and TRBJ2-5; 9 nucleotides align to TRBD1. The J call may not be correct, given that the DNA end is closer to TRBJ2-7. This CDR3 is 16 amino acids long. CDR1 and CDR2 from the germline V gene are PRHDT and FYEKMQ (reference sequence). This CDR3 reads CASSHIQGASSYEQYF. DNA of the CDR3: TGTGCCAGCAGCCACATACAGGGGGCCTCCTCCTACGAGCAGTACTTC.

This rearrangement joins TRBV5-4 to TRBJ2-7; D is possibly TRBD1 (5 bases). The CDR3 length is 15 residues. The V end was cut by 1 base, the J end by 0 bases, with 11 bases between. Germline lookup yields CDR1 SGHNT and CDR2 YYREEE (reference sequence). CDR3 DNA: TGTGCCAGCAGCTTGTACGGCAGGGCCTCCTACGAGCAGTACTTC. Amino acid sequence: CASSLYGRASYEQYF.

The chain recombines TRBV27 with TRBJ2-7, with D possibly matching TRBD1 (5 bases). CDR3 length: 14 amino acids. With 1 base removed from V and 7 bases from J, the gap between germline ends came to 14 bases. Germline CDR1 MNHEY, CDR2 SMNVEV (reference sequence). CDR3 nucleotide sequence: TGTGCCAGCAGTTTATTCAGCAGGGCTCAAGAGCAGTACTTC. Amino acids: CASSLFSRAQEQYF.

The CDR3 nucleotides read TGTGCCAGTAGTAGGGGGCAGGGCTATGGCTACACCTTC. It codes for CASSRGQGYGYTF. The V gene is TRBV19, the J gene TRBJ1-2; TRBD1 might be the D (6 bases). CDR3 length: 13 residues. The germline CDR1 and CDR2 sequences are LNHDA and SQIVND (reference sequence). V was shortened by 4 bases and J by 4 bases, with 10 bases between the two germline ends.

This clone has only one observation. The chain has TRBV28 and TRBJ2-2; 9 bases are a match to TRBD1. CDR1 and CDR2 from the germline V gene are MDHEN and SYDVKM. Trimming removed 5 bases from V and 0 bases from J; junction bases left unmatched: 4. The CDR3 runs to 16 residues. Written as DNA, the CDR3 is TGTGCCAGCAGTGGGGGGGACAGGGCGAACACCGGGGAGCTGTTTTTT. Its protein product is CASSGGDRANTGELFF.

This chain uses TRBV7-9 with TRBJ2-1; 7 nucleotides match TRBD2. The CDR3 has 18 amino acids. The germline V gene has CDR1 SEHNR and CDR2 FQNEAQ (reference sequence). V gave up 5 bases and J gave up 6 bases; unmatched junction bases: 19. Written as DNA, the CDR3 is TGTGCCAGCAGCCCTGCCTTAGTCGTGGCGGGAGTTGGCAATGAGCAGTTCTTC. Encoded protein: CASSPALVVAGVGNEQFF.

V usage is TRBV5-4 and J usage is TRBJ2-1; D is ambiguous. The CDR3 has 13 residues. The V gene lost 1 base and the J gene lost 4 bases, with 6 bases spanning the gap. Germline CDR1 SGHNT, CDR2 YYREEE (reference sequence). The CDR3 sequence: CASSLSLYNEQFF. The CDR3 DNA is TGTGCCAGCAGCTTGTCCCTATACAATGAGCAGTTCTTC.